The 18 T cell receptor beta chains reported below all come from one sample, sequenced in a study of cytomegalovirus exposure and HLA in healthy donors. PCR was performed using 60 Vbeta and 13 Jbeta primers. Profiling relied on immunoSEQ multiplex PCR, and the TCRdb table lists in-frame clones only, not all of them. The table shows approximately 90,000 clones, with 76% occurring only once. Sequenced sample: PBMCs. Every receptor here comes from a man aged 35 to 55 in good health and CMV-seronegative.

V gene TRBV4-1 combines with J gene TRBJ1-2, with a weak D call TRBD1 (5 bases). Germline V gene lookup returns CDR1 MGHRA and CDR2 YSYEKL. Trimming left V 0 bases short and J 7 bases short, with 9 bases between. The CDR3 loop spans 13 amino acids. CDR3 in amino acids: CASSQDRVVGYTF. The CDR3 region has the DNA TGCGCCAGCAGCCAAGACAGGGTTGTTGGCTACACCTTC.

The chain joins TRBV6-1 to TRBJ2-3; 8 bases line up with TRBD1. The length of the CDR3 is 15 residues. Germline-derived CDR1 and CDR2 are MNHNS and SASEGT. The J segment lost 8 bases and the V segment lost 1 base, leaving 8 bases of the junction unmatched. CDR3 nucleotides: TGTGCCAGCAGTGAAGTTCCACTACAGGGGGGTACGCAGTATTTT. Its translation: CASSEVPLQGGTQYF.

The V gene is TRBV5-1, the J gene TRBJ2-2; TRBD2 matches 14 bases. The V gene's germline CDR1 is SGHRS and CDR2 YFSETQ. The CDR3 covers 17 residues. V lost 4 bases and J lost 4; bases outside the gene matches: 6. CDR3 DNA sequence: TGCGCCAGCAGCCTGAGACTAGCGGGGGGGGGCACCGGGGAGCTGTTTTTT. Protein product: CASSLRLAGGGTGELFF. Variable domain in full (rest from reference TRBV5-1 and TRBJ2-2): KAGVTQTPRYLIKTRGQQVTLSCSPISGHRSVSWYQQTPGQGLQFLFEYFSETQRNKGNFPGRFSGRQFSNSRSEMNVSTLELGDSALYLCASSLRLAGGGTGELFFGEGSRLTVL.

CDR3 nucleotide sequence: TGTGCCATCAGTCCTCCTTCTAGCGGAAACTACGAGCAGTACTTC. Protein sequence: CAISPPSSGNYEQYF. This chain joins TRBV10-3 and TRBJ2-7, with TRBD2 identical over 7 bases. This CDR3 region has 15 residues. Germline assignment: CDR1 ENHRY and CDR2 SYGVKD. J lost 3 bases, V lost 5 bases, and 10 bases had no gene match.

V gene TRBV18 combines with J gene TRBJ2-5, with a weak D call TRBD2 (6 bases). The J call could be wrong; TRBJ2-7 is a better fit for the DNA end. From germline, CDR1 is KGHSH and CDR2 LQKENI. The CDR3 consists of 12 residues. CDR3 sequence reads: CASSPRRGEQYF. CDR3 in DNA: TGTGCCAGCTCACCACGGAGGGGCGAGCAGTACTTC.

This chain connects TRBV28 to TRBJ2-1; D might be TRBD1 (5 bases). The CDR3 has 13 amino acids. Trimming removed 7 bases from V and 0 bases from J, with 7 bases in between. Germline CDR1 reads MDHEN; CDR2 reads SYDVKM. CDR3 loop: CASKGLSYNEQFF. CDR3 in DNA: TGTGCCAGCAAGGGGCTCTCCTACAATGAGCAGTTCTTC. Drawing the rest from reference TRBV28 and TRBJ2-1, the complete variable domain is DVKVTQSSRYLVKRTGEKVFLECVQDMDHENMFWYRQDPGLGLRLIYFSYDVKMKEKGDIPEGYSVSREKKERFSLILESASTNQTSMYLCASKGLSYNEQFFGPGTRLTVL.

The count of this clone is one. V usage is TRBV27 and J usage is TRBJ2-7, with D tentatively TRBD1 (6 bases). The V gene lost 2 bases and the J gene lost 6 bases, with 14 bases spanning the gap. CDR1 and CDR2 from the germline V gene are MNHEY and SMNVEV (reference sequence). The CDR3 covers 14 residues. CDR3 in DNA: TGTGCCAGCAGTTTAACAGGGAGCATCCCCGAGCAGTACTTC. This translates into CASSLTGSIPEQYF.

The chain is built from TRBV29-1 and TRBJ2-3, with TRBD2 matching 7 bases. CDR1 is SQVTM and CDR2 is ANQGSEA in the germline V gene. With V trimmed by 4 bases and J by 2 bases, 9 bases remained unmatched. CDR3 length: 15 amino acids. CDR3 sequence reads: CSVGSSGHLTDTQYF. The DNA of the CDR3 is TGCAGCGTTGGGAGTAGCGGGCATCTCACAGATACGCAGTATTTT.

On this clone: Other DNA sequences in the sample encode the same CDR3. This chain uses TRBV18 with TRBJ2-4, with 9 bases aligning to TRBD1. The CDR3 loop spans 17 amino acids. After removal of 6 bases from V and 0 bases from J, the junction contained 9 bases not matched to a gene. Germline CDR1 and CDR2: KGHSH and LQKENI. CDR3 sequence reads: CASSPVGQGIAKNIQYF. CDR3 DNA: TGTGCCAGCTCGCCAGTGGGACAGGGAATAGCCAAAAACATTCAGTACTTC.

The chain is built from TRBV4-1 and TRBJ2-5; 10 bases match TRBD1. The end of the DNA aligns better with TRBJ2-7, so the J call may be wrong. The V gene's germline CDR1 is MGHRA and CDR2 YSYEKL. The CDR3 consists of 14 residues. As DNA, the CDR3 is TGCGCCAGCAGCCGACAGGGGGCGACCTACGAGCAGTACTTC. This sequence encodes CASSRQGATYEQYF.

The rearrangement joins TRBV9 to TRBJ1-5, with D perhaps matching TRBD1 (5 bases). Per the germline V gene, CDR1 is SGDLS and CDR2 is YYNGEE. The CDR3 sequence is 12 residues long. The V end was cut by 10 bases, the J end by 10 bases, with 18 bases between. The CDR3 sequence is CAPERGNPPQHF. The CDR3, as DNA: TGTGCCCCAGAAAGGGGTAATCCCCCCCAGCATTTT.

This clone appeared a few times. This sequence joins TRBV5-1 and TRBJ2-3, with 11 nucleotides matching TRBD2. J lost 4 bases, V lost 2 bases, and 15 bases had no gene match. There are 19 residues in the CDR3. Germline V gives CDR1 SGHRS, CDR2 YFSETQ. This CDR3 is CASSFLPHNSGGAPDTQYF. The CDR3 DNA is TGCGCCAGCAGCTTCCTACCCCACAATAGCGGGGGGGCCCCAGATACGCAGTATTTT.

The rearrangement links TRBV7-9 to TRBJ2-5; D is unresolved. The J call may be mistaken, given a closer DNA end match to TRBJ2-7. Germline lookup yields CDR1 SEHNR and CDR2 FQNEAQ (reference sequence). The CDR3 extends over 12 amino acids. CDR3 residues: CASSLAEYEQYF. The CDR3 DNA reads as TGTGCCAGCAGCTTAGCCGAATACGAGCAGTACTTC.

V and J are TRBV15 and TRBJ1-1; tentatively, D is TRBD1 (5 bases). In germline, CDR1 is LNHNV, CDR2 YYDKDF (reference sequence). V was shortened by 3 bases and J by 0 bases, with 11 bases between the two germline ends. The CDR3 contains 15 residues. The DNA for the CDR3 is TGTGCCACCAGCAGTGGGGCAGCCTTGAACACTGAAGCTTTCTTT. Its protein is CATSSGAALNTEAFF.

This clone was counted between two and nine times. The CDR3: CAISVSDGGGSGANVLTF. CDR3 DNA sequence: TGTGCCATCAGTGTCTCGGACGGGGGGGGGTCTGGGGCCAACGTCCTGACTTTC. The chain links TRBV10-3 to TRBJ2-6; 8 positions match TRBD2. The germline V gene encodes CDR1 ENHRY and CDR2 SYGVKD. CDR3 size: 18 residues. V lost 4 bases and J lost 1; bases outside the gene matches: 9.

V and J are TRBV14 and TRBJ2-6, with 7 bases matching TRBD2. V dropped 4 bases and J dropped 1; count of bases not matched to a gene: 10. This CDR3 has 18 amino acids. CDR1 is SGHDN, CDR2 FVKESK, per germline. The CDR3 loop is CASSPGAGYRSGANVLTF. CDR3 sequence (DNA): TGTGCCAGCAGCCCCGGAGCGGGGTATAGGTCTGGGGCCAACGTCCTGACTTTC.

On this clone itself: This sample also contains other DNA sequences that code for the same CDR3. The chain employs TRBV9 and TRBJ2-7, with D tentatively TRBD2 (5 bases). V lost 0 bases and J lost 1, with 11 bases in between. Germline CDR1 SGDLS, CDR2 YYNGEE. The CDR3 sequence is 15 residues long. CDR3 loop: CASSVGNRGSYEQYF. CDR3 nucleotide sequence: TGTGCCAGCAGCGTAGGGAACCGCGGGTCCTACGAGCAGTACTTC.

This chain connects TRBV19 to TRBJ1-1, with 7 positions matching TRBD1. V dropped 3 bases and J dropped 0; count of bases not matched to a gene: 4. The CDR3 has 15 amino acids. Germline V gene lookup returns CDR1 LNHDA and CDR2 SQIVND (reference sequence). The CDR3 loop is CASSILDRVNTEAFF. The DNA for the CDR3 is TGTGCCAGTAGTATCCTTGACAGGGTGAACACTGAAGCTTTCTTT.